The T cell receptor (beta chain) under discussion was sequenced for a study of cytomegalovirus exposure and HLA in healthy donors. Findings and caveats of the study: Of the V segments, some could not be distinguished, including TRBV6-2 and TRBV6-3, and were excluded. Some public TCRs appeared in many individuals, while most sequences were rare.

The PCR ran on 60 Vbeta and 13 Jbeta primers. The data were produced by immunoSEQ multiplex PCR, yet TCRdb's version contains in-frame clones alone and is incomplete. Here the sample spans over 100,000 clones, about 70% being singletons. On this clone itself: Its cognate antigen is unknown.

The CDR3 contains 8 residues. Trimming took 6 bases from V and 5 from J, leaving 2 bases between them. CDR1 is GTSNPN and CDR2 is SVGIG in the germline V gene (reference sequence). This chain joins TRBV30 and TRBJ2-7; no definite D call. Sequencing was carried out using PBMCs. The origin of this receptor is a male donor in good health and CMV-seronegative. CDR3 coding DNA: TGTGCCTGTAACGAGCAGTACTTC. This codes for CACNEQYF.